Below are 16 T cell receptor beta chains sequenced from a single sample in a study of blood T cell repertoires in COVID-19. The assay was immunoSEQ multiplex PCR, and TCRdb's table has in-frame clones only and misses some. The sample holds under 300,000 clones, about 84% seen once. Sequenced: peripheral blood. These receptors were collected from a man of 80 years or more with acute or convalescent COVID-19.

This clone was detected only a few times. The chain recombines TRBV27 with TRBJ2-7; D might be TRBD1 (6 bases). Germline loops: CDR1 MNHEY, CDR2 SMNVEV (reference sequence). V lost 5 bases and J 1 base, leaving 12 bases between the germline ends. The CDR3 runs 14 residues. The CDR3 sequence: CASSVRDTSYEQYF. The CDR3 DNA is TGTGCCAGCAGTGTCCGGGACACTTCCTACGAGCAGTACTTC.

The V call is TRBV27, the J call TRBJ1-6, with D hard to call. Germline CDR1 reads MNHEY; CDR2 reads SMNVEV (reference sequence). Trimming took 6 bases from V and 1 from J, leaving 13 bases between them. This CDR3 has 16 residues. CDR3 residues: CASRGGSSSYNSPLHF. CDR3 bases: TGTGCCAGCAGAGGAGGGTCGAGTTCCTATAATTCACCCCTCCACTTT.

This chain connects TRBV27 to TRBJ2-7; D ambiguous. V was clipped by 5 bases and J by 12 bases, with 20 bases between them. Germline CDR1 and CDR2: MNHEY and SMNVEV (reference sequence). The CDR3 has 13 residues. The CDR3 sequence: CASSPSSHPPWYF. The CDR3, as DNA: TGTGCCAGCAGTCCCTCTTCACACCCGCCTTGGTACTTC.

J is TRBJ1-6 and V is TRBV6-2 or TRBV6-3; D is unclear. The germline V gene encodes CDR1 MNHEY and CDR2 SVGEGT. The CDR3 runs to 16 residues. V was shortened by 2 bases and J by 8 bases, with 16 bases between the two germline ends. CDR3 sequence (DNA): TGTGCCAGCAGTTACATCTTCCGGGGAGGACATTCACCCCTCCACTTT. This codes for CASSYIFRGGHSPLHF.

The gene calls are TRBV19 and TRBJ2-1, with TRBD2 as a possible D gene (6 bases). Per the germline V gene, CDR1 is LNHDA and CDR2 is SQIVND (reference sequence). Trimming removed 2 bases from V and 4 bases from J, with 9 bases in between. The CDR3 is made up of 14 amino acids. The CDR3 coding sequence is TGTGCCAGTAGTATACAAAGCGGGTACAATGAGCAGTTCTTC. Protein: CASSIQSGYNEQFF.

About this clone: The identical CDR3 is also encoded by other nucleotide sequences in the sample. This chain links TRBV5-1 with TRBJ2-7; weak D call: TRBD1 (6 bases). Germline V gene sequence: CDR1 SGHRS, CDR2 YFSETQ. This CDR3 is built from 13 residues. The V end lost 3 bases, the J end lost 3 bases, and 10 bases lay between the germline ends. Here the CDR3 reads CASSSTGNYEQYF. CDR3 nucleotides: TGCGCCAGCAGCTCTACAGGGAACTACGAGCAGTACTTC.

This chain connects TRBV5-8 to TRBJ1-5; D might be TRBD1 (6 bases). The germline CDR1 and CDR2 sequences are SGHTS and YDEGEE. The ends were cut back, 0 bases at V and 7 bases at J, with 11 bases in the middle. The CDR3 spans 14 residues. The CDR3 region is CASSLDRVGQPQHF. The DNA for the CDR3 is TGTGCCAGCAGCTTGGACAGGGTCGGGCAGCCCCAGCATTTT.

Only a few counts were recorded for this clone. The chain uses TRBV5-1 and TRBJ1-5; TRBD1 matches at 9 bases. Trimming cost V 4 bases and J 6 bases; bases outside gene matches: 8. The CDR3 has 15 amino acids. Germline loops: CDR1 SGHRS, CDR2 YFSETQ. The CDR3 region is CASSTGTGPGQPQHF. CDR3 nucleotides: TGCGCCAGCAGCACCGGGACAGGGCCCGGTCAGCCCCAGCATTTT.

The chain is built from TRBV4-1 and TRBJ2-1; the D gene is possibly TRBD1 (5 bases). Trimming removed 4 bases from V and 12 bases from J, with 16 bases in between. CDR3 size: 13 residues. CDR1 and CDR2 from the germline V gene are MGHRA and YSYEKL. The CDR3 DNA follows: TGCGCCAGCAGCCCTCAGGCATCACAGGCGCAGTTCTTC. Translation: CASSPQASQAQFF.

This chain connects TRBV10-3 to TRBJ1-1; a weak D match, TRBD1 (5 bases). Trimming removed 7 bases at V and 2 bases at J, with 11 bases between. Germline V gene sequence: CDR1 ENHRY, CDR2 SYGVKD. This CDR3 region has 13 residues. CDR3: CAITATGNTEAFF. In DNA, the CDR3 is TGTGCCATCACCGCTACAGGTAACACTGAAGCTTTCTTT.

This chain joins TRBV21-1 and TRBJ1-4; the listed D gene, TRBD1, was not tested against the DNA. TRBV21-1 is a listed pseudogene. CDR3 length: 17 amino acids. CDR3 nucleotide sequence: TGTGCCAGCAGCAAAGCAGATAGGGGGTCTGATAATGAAAAACTGTTTTTT. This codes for CASSKADRGSDNEKLFF.

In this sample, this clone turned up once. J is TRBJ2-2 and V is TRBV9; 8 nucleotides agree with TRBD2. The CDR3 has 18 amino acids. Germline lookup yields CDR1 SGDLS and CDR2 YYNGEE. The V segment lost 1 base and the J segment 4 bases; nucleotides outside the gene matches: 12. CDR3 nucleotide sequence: TGTGCCAGCAGCGTAAATCCGGGAGGGAGGGTCTCCACCGGGGAGCTGTTTTTT. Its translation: CASSVNPGGRVSTGELFF.

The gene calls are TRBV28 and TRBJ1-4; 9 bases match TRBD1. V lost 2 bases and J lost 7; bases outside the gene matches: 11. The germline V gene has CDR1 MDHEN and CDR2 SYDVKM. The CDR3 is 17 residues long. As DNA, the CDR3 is TGTGCCAGCAGTTTAGGTTCCGGGACAGGGAATAGTGAAAAACTGTTTTTT. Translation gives CASSLGSGTGNSEKLFF. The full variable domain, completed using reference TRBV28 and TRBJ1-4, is DVKVTQSSRYLVKRTGEKVFLECVQDMDHENMFWYRQDPGLGLRLIYFSYDVKMKEKGDIPEGYSVSREKKERFSLILESASTNQTSMYLCASSLGSGTGNSEKLFFGSGTQLSVL.

This CDR3 reads CASSWDSVTGELFF. CDR3 nucleotide sequence: TGTGCCAGCAGTTGGGACTCCGTGACGGGGGAGCTGTTTTTT. The rearrangement links TRBV28 to TRBJ2-2; tentatively, D is TRBD2 (6 bases). CDR1 MDHEN and CDR2 SYDVKM come from the germline V gene. Trimming pared 4 bases from V and 8 bases from J, leaving 14 bases between. The CDR3 covers 14 residues.

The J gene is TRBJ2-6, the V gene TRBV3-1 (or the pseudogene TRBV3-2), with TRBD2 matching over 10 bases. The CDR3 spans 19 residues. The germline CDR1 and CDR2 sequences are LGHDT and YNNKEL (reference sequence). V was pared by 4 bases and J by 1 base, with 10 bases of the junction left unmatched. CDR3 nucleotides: TGTGCCAGCAGCCCCAGCGGGCTAGCGGGAGTATCTGGGGCCAACGTCCTGACTTTC. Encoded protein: CASSPSGLAGVSGANVLTF.

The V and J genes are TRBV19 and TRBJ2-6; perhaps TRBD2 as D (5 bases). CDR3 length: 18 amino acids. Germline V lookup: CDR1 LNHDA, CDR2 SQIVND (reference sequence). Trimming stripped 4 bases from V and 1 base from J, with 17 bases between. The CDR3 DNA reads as TGTGCCAGTAGTACTGTCAGCGGTGGAGGATCTGGGGCCAACGTCCTGACTTTC. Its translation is CASSTVSGGGSGANVLTF.